The sequence of this T cell receptor beta chain was determined in a study of T cell responses to AZD1222 COVID-19 vaccine. Whole-study findings and limits: Donors were largely white British and mainly female; clonal diversity was possibly underestimated.

The table came from immunoSEQ multiplex PCR; TCRdb's copy has only in-frame clones and leaves some out. The sample contains under 150,000 clones, over 75% of which appear only once. The CDR3 runs to 12 residues. Germline V gene data show CDR1 as SGHVS and CDR2 as FNYEAQ. V dropped 2 bases and J dropped 7 bases, with 9 bases sitting between them. To note about this clone: Its matching antigen is unknown.

V and J are TRBV7-6 and TRBJ2-7, with D perhaps matching TRBD1 (7 bases). Specimen: peripheral blood, collected on day 0 of MenACWY control vaccination. The receptor comes from an adult in good health. The CDR3 nucleotides are TGTGCCAGCAGCTTACAGGGGGGTGAGCAGTACTTC. Translation: CASSLQGGEQYF.